This is a list of T cell receptor beta chains from one sample in a study of blood T cells in healthy people across ages. TCRdb processed the 5' RACE reads anew with MiXCR; each CDR3 protein has one entry. Of 1.5 million to 2 million distinct CDR3 sequences in the sample, roughly a third were seen once. The specimen was blood. The receptors were gathered from a woman in her twenties or thirties in good health. Each CDR3 is given with its conserved first and last residue. The size of a clone is reported for some rows only, either as once, few or many, or as a class for expanded clones.

J: TRBJ2-2
size: NA
V: TRBV7-7
CDR3: CASSRDRTGELFF

J: TRBJ2-7
size: NA
V: TRBV2
CDR3: CASGQGRYEQYF

J: TRBJ2-7
size: NA
V: TRBV3-1
CDR3: CASSQVGGDLSYEQYF

J: TRBJ1-6
size: few
V: TRBV3-1
CDR3: CASSFRDRDVTPLHF

J: TRBJ2-1
size: many
V: TRBV29-1
CDR3: CSVGSGGGYNEQFF

J: TRBJ2-5
size: NA
V: TRBV7-8
CDR3: CASSLRTGVRGQYF

J: TRBJ1-1
size: once
V: TRBV3-1
CDR3: CASSHSGRGVNTEAFF

J: TRBJ2-1
size: NA
V: TRBV27
CDR3: CDSRKTSGEQFF

J: TRBJ1-4
size: NA
V: TRBV5-1
CDR3: CASSLDPARANEKLFF

J: TRBJ2-3
size: NA
V: TRBV20-1
CDR3: CSAPLYPGATNTQYF

J: TRBJ2-3
size: NA
V: TRBV30
CDR3: CAWSILAGSTDTQYF

J: TRBJ1-5
size: few
V: TRBV6-6
CDR3: CASSLDRGIQPQHF

J: TRBJ2-1
size: few
V: TRBV7-3
CDR3: CASSLLGGFYNEQFF

J: TRBJ2-7
size: few
V: TRBV20-1
CDR3: CSASPSRGRWGYEQYF

J: TRBJ2-7
size: NA
V: TRBV6-1
CDR3: CASMRDSYEQYF

J: TRBJ2-1
size: NA
V: TRBV6-1
CDR3: CASSEGGTYNEQFF

J: TRBJ1-1
size: few
V: TRBV2
CDR3: CASSEVSTNEAFF

J: TRBJ2-1
size: NA
V: TRBV20-1
CDR3: CSARGSETPVYNEQFF

J: TRBJ1-2
size: few
V: TRBV4-1
CDR3: CASSQGRQVLGVDGYTF

J: TRBJ1-1
size: NA
V: TRBV6-4
CDR3: CASSGDSTEAFF

J: TRBJ1-2
size: NA
V: TRBV7-2
CDR3: CASSVQGRGYTF

J: TRBJ1-2
size: few
V: TRBV9
CDR3: CASSGGEVWYGYTF

J: TRBJ2-1
size: NA
V: TRBV6-5
CDR3: CASSYVEKGEQFF

J: TRBJ2-2
size: few
V: TRBV4-2
CDR3: CASSQLWDSGTSNTGELFF

J: TRBJ2-1
size: NA
V: TRBV7-6
CDR3: CACSLSRDLANEQFF

J: TRBJ2-7
size: many
V: TRBV6-1
CDR3: CASSDQYYEQYF

J: TRBJ2-7
size: many
V: TRBV12-3/TRBV12-4
CDR3: CASSRTESHEQYF

J: TRBJ2-1
size: once
V: TRBV3-1
CDR3: CASSQGLAGAGEQFF

J: TRBJ1-2
size: NA
V: TRBV12-3/TRBV12-4
CDR3: CASSLTWGRGGGNYGYTF

J: TRBJ1-5
size: few
V: TRBV12-3/TRBV12-4
CDR3: CASSRQGGSNQPQHF